This TCR beta chain was recovered during a study of beta chain features in type 1 diabetes. V was trimmed by 1 base and J by 7 bases, leaving 10 bases between them. The CDR3 is 14 residues long. CDR1 SGHAT and CDR2 FQDESV come from the germline V gene (reference sequence). Every bit of the isolated RNA underwent reverse transcription, so sequencing read expressed TCRB transcripts. Clones were read by immunoSEQ multiplex PCR, and TCRdb kept only the in-frame ones, dropping some. The table has about 410,000 clones, about 15% seen once; the top ten hold 0.03% to 0.04%. This clone appeared a few times. This TCR derives from a man aged 25-45 years in good health. This chain joins TRBV11-1 and TRBJ2-2; D is perhaps TRBD1 (5 bases). Sequenced sample: naive CD4+ T cells from blood. CDR3 sequence: CASSLESGIGELFF. The CDR3 DNA is TGTGCCAGCAGCTTAGAGTCAGGGATCGGGGAGCTGTTTTTT. The entire variable domain, with the rest obtained from reference TRBV11-1 and TRBJ2-2, is as follows: EAEVAQSPRYKITEKSQAVAFWCDPISGHATLYWYRQILGQGPELLVQFQDESVVDDSQLPKDRFSAERLKGVDSTLKIQPAELGDSAMYLCASSLESGIGELFFGEGSRLTVL.